This T cell receptor (beta chain) was captured by sequencing in a study of sequential checkpoint blockade in melanoma. Study in general: Randomization was 1:1 between first-line nivolumab→ipilimumab and ipilimumab→nivolumab. Maintenance nivolumab came after either treatment sequence.

This clone has just one count. Treatment defined: randomized to nivolumab then ipilimumab (arm A) or the reverse (arm B). None of the patients previously received DNA-damaging chemotherapy. With 0 bases clipped from V and 9 bases from J, the junction kept 10 bases outside the gene matches. The CDR3 is 16 amino acids. Germline V gene data show CDR1 as MNHEY and CDR2 as SVGAGI. The method was immunoSEQ multiplex PCR; TCRdb's version includes in-frame clones alone and lacks a portion of them. The data contain fewer than 35,000 clones, less than 90% of them seen just once; the ten biggest clones take up approximately 23%.

This rearrangement joins TRBV6-5 to TRBJ2-1, with TRBD2 identical over 8 bases. The TCR originated in a human donor with melanoma. The sample in question was CD8+ T cells sorted from blood (inferred from file names), obtained from a patient given nivolumab and ipilimumab in sequence. CDR3 sequence: CASSYSWLAGRTEQFF. Here the CDR3 DNA reads TGTGCCAGCAGTTACTCGTGGCTAGCGGGTAGGACTGAGCAGTTCTTC.